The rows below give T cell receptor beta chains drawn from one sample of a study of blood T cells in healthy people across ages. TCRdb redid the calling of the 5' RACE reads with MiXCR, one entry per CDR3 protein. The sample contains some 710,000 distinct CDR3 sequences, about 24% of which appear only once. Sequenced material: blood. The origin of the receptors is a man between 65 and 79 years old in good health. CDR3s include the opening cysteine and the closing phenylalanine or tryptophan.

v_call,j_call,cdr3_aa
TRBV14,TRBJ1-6,CASSWGMDSPLHF
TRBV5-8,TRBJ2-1,CASSLAGTVYNEQFF
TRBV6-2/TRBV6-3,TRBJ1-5,CASSLPGNQPQHF
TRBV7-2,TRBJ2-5,CASSAERLQQYF
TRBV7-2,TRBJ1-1,CASSSLVGGRAFF
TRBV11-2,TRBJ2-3,CASSLGQGHADTQYF
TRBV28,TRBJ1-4,CASSIIGQGREKLFF
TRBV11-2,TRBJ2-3,CASSSLPTSTDTQYF
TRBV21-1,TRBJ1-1,CASEGQNTEAFF
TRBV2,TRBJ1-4,CASREAKLFF
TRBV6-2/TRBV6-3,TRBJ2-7,CASRKTGTDYEQYF
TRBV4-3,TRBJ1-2,CASSGYYGYTF
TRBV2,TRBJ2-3,CASRAGTSGANTDTQYF
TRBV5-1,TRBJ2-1,CASSSAGSSYNEQFF
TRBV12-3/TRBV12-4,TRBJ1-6,CASSSRDSPLHF
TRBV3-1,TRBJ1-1,CASSLTGAQAFF
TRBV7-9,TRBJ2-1,CASSLGGTGGAHNEQFF
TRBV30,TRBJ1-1,CAWVGGLNTEAFF
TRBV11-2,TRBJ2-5,CASSLGPRMETQYF
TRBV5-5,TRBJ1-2,CASSLGATENYGYTF
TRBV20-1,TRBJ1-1,CSADRRGALMMNTEAFF
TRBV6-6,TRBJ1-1,CASRLPGGEAFF
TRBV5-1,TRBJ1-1,CASGGQPNTEAFF
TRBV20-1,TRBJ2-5,CSASDSGTSGETQYF
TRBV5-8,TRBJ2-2,CASRPGTGVTGELFF
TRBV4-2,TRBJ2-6,CASSPTSGLAKTGANVLTF
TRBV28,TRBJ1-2,CASTKGGGPYGYTF
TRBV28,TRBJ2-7,CASSLGQGAYEQYF
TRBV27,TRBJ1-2,CASSLIRGRGGYTF
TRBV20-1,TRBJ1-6,CSARGSYGALHF
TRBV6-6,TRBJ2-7,CASSTFYEQYF
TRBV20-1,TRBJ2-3,CSARGQSHTDTQYF
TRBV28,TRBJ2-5,CASRLSQGGQETQYF
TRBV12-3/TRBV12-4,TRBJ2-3,CASSYPGGITDTQYF
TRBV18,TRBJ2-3,CASSPDRGGTDTQYF
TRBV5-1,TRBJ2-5,CASRLRTSGKETQYF
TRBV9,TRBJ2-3,CASSVGAGEGADTQYF
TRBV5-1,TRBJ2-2,CASSLDDPGASTGELFF